The sequence of this T cell receptor (beta chain) was determined in a study of T cells in Graves' hyperthyroidism and ophthalmopathy. General study findings and limits: Ophthalmopathy prediction by the model preceded onset by a median 6.5 months.

Regions amplified from RNA transcripts were the TCR beta CDR3 regions. A first-round RT-PCR of the TCR CDR3 used the HTBI primer set. One entry per CDR3 protein results from TCRdb running MiXCR on the multiplex PCR reads. Here the sample spans fewer than 650,000 distinct CDR3 sequences, 14% being singletons. This clonotype came up many times. Antigen unknown. The CDR3 contains 14 residues. V was pared by 5 bases and J by 4 bases, with 7 bases of the junction left unmatched. From germline, CDR1 is DFQATT and CDR2 SNEGSKA (reference sequence). The chain joins TRBV20-1 to TRBJ2-7; 11 bases line up with TRBD2. Input material: blood. This clonotype was sampled from a woman between 18 and 30 years old with Graves' ophthalmopathy. The CDR3 coding sequence is TGCAGTGCTCTCCCGGGACTAGCGGATTACGAGCAGTACTTC. It is translated as CSALPGLADYEQYF.